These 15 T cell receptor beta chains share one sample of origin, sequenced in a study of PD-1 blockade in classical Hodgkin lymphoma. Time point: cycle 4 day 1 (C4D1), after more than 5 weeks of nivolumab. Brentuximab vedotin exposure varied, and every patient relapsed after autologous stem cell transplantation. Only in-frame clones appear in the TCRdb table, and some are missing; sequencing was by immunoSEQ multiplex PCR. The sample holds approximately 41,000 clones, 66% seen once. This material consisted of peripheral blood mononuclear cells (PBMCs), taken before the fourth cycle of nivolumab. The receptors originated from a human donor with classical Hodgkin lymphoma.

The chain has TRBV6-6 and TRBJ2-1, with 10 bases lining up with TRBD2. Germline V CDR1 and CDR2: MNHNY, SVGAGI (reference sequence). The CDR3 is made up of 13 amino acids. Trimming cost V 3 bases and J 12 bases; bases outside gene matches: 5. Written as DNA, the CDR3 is TGTGCCAGCAGTTATTTAGCGGGGGGTCTGCAGTTCTTC. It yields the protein CASSYLAGGLQFF.

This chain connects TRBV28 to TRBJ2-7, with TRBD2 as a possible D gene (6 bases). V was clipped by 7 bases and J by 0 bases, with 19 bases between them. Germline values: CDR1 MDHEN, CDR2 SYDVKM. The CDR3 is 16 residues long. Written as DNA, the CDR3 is TGTGCCAGCACCCTAGGAGGGACTTGGAGCTCCTACGAGCAGTACTTC. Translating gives CASTLGGTWSSYEQYF.

DNA of the CDR3: TGCAGCGTGATTTCTAGCTACGAGCAGTACTTC. Protein product: CSVISSYEQYF. The J gene is TRBJ2-7, the V gene TRBV29-1; no clear D. CDR3 length: 11 amino acids. Trimming pared 6 bases from V and 3 bases from J, leaving 9 bases between. The V gene's germline CDR1 is SQVTM and CDR2 ANQGSEA.

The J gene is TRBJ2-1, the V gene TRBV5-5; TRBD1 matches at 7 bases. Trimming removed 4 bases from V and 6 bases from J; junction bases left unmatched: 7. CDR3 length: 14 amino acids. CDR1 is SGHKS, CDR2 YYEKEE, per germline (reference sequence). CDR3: CASSLTTGLNEQFF. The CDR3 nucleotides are TGTGCCAGCAGCCTAACGACAGGGCTCAATGAGCAGTTCTTC.

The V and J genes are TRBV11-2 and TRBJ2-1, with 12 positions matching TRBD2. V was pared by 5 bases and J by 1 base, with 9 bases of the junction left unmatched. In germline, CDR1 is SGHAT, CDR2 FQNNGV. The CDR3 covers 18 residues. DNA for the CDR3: TGTGCCAGCAGCCACGGACTAGCGGGACCCTCGTCCTACAATGAGCAGTTCTTC. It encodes CASSHGLAGPSSYNEQFF. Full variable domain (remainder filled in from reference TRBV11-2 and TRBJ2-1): EAGVAQSPRYKIIEKRQSVAFWCNPISGHATLYWYQQILGQGPKLLIQFQNNGVVDDSQLPKDRFSAERLKGVDSTLKIQPAKLEDSAVYLCASSHGLAGPSSYNEQFFGPGTRLTVL.

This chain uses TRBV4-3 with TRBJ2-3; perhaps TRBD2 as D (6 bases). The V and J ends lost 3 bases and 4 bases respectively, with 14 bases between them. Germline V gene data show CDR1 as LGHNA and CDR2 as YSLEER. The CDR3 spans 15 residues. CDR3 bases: TGCGCCAGCAGCCAGTCGGGAGTCGGTTCAGATACGCAGTATTTT. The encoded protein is CASSQSGVGSDTQYF.

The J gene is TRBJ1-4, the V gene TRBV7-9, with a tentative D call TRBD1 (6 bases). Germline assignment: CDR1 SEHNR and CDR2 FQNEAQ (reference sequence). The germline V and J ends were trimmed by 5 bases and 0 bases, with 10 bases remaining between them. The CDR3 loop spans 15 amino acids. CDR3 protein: CASSTGTTTNEKLFF. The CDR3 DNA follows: TGTGCCAGCAGCACCGGGACAACAACTAATGAAAAACTGTTTTTT.

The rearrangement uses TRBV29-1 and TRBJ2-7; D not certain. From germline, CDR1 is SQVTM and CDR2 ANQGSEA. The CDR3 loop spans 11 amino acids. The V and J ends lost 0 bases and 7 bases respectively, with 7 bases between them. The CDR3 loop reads CSVEDPPEQYF. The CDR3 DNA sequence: TGCAGCGTTGAAGACCCGCCGGAGCAGTACTTC.

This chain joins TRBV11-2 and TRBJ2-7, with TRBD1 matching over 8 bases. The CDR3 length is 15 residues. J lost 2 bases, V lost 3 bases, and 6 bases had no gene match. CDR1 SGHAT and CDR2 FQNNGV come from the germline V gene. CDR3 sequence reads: CASSFETGDPYEQYF. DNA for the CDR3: TGTGCCAGCAGCTTCGAGACAGGGGACCCCTACGAGCAGTACTTC.

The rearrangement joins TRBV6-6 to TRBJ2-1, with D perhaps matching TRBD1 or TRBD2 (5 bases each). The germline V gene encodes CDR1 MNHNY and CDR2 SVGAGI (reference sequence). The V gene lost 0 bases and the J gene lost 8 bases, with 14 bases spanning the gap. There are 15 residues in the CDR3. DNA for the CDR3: TGTGCCAGCAGTTACTCGAGGCGTTGGGGACATGAGCAGTTCTTC. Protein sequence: CASSYSRRWGHEQFF.

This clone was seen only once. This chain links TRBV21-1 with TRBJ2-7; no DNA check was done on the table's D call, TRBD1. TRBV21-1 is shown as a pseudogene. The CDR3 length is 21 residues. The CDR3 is CASSPRGTGTGILFLHYEQYF. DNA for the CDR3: TGTGCCAGCAGCCCAAGGGGCACCGGGACAGGGATTCTATTTCTCCACTACGAGCAGTACTTC.

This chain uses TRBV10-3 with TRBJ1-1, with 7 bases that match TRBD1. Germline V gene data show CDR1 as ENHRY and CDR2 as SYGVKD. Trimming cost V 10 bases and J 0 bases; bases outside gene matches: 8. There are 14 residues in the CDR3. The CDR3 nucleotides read TGTGCCACATCCTACAGGGGATTGAACACTGAAGCTTTCTTT. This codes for CATSYRGLNTEAFF.

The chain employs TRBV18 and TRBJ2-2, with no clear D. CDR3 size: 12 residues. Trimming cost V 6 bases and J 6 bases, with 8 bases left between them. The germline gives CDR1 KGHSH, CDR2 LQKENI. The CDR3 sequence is CASSQTPGELFF. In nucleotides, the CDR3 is TGTGCCAGCTCCCAGACACCCGGGGAGCTGTTTTTT.

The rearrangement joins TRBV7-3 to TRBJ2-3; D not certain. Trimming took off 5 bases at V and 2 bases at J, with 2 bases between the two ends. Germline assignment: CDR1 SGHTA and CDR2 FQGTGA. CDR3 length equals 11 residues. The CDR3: CASSLTDTQYF. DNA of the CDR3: TGTGCCAGCAGCCTCACAGATACGCAGTATTTT.

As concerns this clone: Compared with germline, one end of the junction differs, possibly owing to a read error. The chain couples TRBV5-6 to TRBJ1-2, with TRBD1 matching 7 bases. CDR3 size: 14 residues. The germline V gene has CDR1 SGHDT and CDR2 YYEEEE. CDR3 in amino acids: CASSAGQAKYGYTF. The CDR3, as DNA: TGTGCCAGCAGCGCCGGACAGGCTAAGTATGGCTACACCTTC. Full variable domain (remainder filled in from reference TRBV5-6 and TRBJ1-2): DAGVTQSPTHLIKTRGQQVTLRCSPKSGHDTVSWYQQALGQGPQFIFQYYEEEERQRGNFPDRFSGHQFPNYSSELNVNALLLGDSALYLCASSAGQAKYGYTFGSGTRLTVV.